This record looks at one T cell receptor beta chain sequence and its context. The antigen is not known. This specimen belongs to a study of T cell responses to AZD1222 COVID-19 vaccine. Findings and limits, study-wide: In a largely white British group with more females than males, clonal diversity was possibly underestimated. Sampling that yielded the repertoires occurred only after the peak T cell response. Baseline serostatus was positive in only five to seven AZD1222 recipients.

Clones were read by immunoSEQ multiplex PCR, and TCRdb kept only the in-frame ones, dropping some. The top ten clones hold 7.5% to 9.5% of a sample with 150,000 to 200,000 clones, about 94% of them seen once. This CDR3 is built from 15 residues. The V and J ends lost 3 bases and 2 bases, in that order; junction bases with no gene match: 4. The germline V gene encodes CDR1 MNHNS and CDR2 SASEGT. Sequenced material: peripheral blood, taken on day 0 of AZD1222 vaccination. This TCR came from an adult in good health. The chain carries TRBV6-1 and TRBJ2-7; TRBD1 aligns across 10 bases. In DNA form, the CDR3 reads TGTGCCAGCAGTGATGGGACAGGGGACCCCTACGAGCAGTACTTC. It yields the protein CASSDGTGDPYEQYF.